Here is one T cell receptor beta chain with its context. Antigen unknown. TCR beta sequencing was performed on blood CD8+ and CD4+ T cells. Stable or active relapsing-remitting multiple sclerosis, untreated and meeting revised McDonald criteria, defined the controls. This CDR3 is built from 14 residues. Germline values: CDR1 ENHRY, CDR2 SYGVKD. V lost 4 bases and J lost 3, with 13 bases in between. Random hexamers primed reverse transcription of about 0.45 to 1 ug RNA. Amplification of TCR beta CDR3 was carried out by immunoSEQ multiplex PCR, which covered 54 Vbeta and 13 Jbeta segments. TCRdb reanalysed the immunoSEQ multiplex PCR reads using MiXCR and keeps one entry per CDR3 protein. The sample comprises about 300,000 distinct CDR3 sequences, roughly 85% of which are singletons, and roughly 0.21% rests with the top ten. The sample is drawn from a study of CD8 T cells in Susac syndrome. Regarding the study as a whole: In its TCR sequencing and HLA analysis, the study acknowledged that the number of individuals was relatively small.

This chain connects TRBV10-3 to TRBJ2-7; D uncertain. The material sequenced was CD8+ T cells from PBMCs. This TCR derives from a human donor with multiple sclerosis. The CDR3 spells CAISALSSYYEQYF. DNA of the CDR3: TGTGCCATCAGTGCCTTATCCTCGTACTACGAGCAGTACTTC.